This record concerns one T cell receptor (beta chain) sequence. The antigen is unknown. The PCR used 60 Vbeta and 13 Jbeta primers. Here immunoSEQ multiplex PCR was the method, and the copy in TCRdb shows in-frame clones only, minus some. The specimen's table records about 110,000 clones. Germline V gene sequence: CDR1 SGHNT, CDR2 YYREEE (reference sequence). The V end lost 0 bases, the J end lost 4 bases, and 16 bases lay between the germline ends. The CDR3 runs to 16 residues. These data belong to a study of cytomegalovirus exposure and HLA in healthy donors. Study findings and constraints: HLA-A and HLA-B allele assignments for most subjects were reportedly predicted accurately using TCR beta sequences. Roughly uniform sequencing depth across donors was assumed, possibly incorrectly.

The sequenced material came from PBMCs. This chain joins TRBV5-4 and TRBJ1-1; maybe TRBD1 (5 bases). This TCR derives from a man aged 30 to 39 in good health and CMV-seronegative. CDR3 residues: CASSLDSAGWGTEAFF. CDR3 sequence (DNA): TGTGCCAGCAGCTTGGATTCGGCAGGGTGGGGCACTGAAGCTTTCTTT.